Shown below are 13 T cell receptor beta chains from a single sample sequenced in a study of blood T cell repertoires in COVID-19. Profiled with immunoSEQ multiplex PCR; TCRdb holds only in-frame clones, not every one. The table shows about 84,000 clones, with over 80% occurring only once. The sequenced sample was peripheral blood. These TCRs come from a woman aged 80 or older with acute or convalescent COVID-19.

J is TRBJ2-7 and V is TRBV5-1, with 11 bases that match TRBD2. V shed 0 bases, J shed 4 bases, and the junction held 3 bases outside the gene matches. Germline-derived CDR1 and CDR2 are SGHRS and YFSETQ. There are 15 residues in the CDR3. Here the CDR3 DNA reads TGCGCCAGCAGCTTGGAGACTAGCGGGAAGTACGAGCAGTACTTC. It yields the protein CASSLETSGKYEQYF. Filled out from reference TRBV5-1 and TRBJ2-7, the complete variable domain reads KAGVTQTPRYLIKTRGQQVTLSCSPISGHRSVSWYQQTPGQGLQFLFEYFSETQRNKGNFPGRFSGRQFSNSRSEMNVSTLELGDSALYLCASSLETSGKYEQYFGPGTRLTVT.

The chain carries TRBV6-5 and TRBJ2-3; TRBD1 might be the D (7 bases). Looked up from germline, CDR1 is MNHEY and CDR2 is SVGAGI. V lost 4 bases and J lost 3, with 14 bases in between. The CDR3 is 15 amino acids. CDR3 in DNA: TGTGCCAGCAGTTTTCAGACAGGGAGGACAGATACGCAGTATTTT. This codes for CASSFQTGRTDTQYF.

The CDR3 DNA follows: TGTGCCACCTCGACCTTTGGGGCGGGGGAGGAAAAACTGTTTTTT. It specifies CATSTFGAGEEKLFF. The chain combines TRBV24-1 with TRBJ1-4; D perhaps matches TRBD1 (5 bases). Deletions cut 9 bases from V and 8 bases from J, with 21 bases between. CDR1 and CDR2 from the germline V gene are KGHDR and SFDVKD. The CDR3 runs to 15 residues.

The chain is built from TRBV11-2 and TRBJ2-7; D gene ambiguous. This CDR3 has 15 amino acids. Trimming took 1 base from V and 0 from J, leaving 10 bases between them. CDR1 SGHAT and CDR2 FQNNGV come from the germline V gene. CDR3 sequence reads: CASSLAYARSYEQYF. The CDR3 bases are TGTGCCAGCAGCTTAGCCTACGCACGCTCCTACGAGCAGTACTTC.

The rearrangement links TRBV5-1 to TRBJ2-3; 7 nucleotides line up with TRBD1. The CDR3 is 14 amino acids. Per the germline V gene, CDR1 is SGHRS and CDR2 is YFSETQ. With V trimmed by 2 bases and J by 6 bases, 6 bases remained unmatched. The CDR3 nucleotides are TGCGCCAGCAGCTTAGGACAGGACGTGGATACGCAGTATTTT. Translation gives CASSLGQDVDTQYF.

This clone was seen only once. This rearrangement joins TRBV2 to TRBJ1-6; the match to TRBD1 covers 8 bases. With V trimmed by 7 bases and J by 9 bases, 11 bases remained unmatched. CDR3 length: 15 residues. Germline V gives CDR1 SNHLY, CDR2 FYNNEI. The CDR3 DNA reads as TGTGCCAGCATTCAAGGCCAGGGGGCAGGTTCACCCCTCCACTTT. Translation: CASIQGQGAGSPLHF.

The gene calls are TRBV11-2 and TRBJ2-7, with D tentatively TRBD1 (6 bases). This CDR3 is built from 15 residues. V lost 1 base and J 3 bases, leaving 13 bases between the germline ends. In germline, CDR1 is SGHAT, CDR2 FQNNGV. In DNA, the CDR3 is TGTGCCAGCAGCTTAGGGAGGCAGGGGTACTACGAGCAGTACTTC. Amino acid sequence: CASSLGRQGYYEQYF.

The genes are TRBV24-1 and TRBJ2-5, with 8 bases that match TRBD1. With 7 bases clipped from V and 5 bases from J, the junction kept 2 bases outside the gene matches. In germline, CDR1 is KGHDR, CDR2 SFDVKD. The CDR3 contains 12 residues. The CDR3 loop reads CATRGQGETQYF. The CDR3 DNA follows: TGTGCCACCAGAGGACAGGGTGAGACCCAGTACTTC.

In nucleotides, the CDR3 is TGTGCCAGCAGGCCGGGGACTAACCCCGGGGAGCTGTTTTTT. Its translation: CASRPGTNPGELFF. The chain joins TRBV2 to TRBJ2-2, with 7 bases lining up with TRBD2. This CDR3 contains 14 residues. J lost 6 bases, V lost 6 bases, and 7 bases had no gene match. The germline gives CDR1 SNHLY, CDR2 FYNNEI.

This clone was seen more than once but under ten times. The J gene is TRBJ2-7, the V gene TRBV5-4, with a weak D call TRBD1 (6 bases). Germline V gene data show CDR1 as SGHNT and CDR2 as YYREEE (reference sequence). The CDR3 consists of 14 residues. Between the trimmed V and J ends, which lost 4 bases and 3 bases, there was a span of 14 bases. The chain's CDR3 is CASSPKGQIYEQYF. The CDR3 DNA follows: TGTGCCAGCAGCCCGAAGGGACAAATCTACGAGCAGTACTTC.

This chain links TRBV24-1 with TRBJ2-5; 11 bases are shared with TRBD2. The CDR3 loop spans 18 amino acids. V gave up 2 bases and J gave up 4 bases; unmatched junction bases: 11. Per germline, CDR1 KGHDR and CDR2 SFDVKD. The CDR3 reads CATSDSFASGRRAETQYF. In DNA form, the CDR3 reads TGTGCCACCAGTGATTCGTTTGCTAGCGGGAGGAGGGCAGAGACCCAGTACTTC.

The chain uses TRBV29-1 and TRBJ2-2; a possible D gene is TRBD2 (5 bases). The CDR3 consists of 14 residues. Trimming removed 4 bases at V and 3 bases at J, with 12 bases between. The germline gives CDR1 SQVTM, CDR2 ANQGSEA. The CDR3 loop reads CSVGLRGDTGELFF. CDR3 nucleotides: TGCAGCGTTGGCCTTCGGGGAGACACCGGGGAGCTGTTTTTT.

The rearrangement joins TRBV12-5 to TRBJ2-2; D unresolved. V was trimmed by 3 bases and J by 5 bases, leaving 10 bases between them. CDR1 is LGHNT, CDR2 FRNRAP, per germline. This CDR3 has 14 amino acids. The CDR3 loop reads CASGFYGSTGELFF. CDR3 sequence (DNA): TGTGCTAGTGGTTTTTACGGGTCTACCGGGGAGCTGTTTTTT. Full variable domain (rest looked up from reference TRBV12-5 and TRBJ2-2): DARVTQTPRHKVTEMGQEVTMRCQPILGHNTVFWYRQTMMQGLELLAYFRNRAPLDDSGMPKDRFSAEMPDATLATLKIQPSEPRDSAVYFCASGFYGSTGELFFGEGSRLTVL.